Each of the 13 T cell receptor beta chains below was sequenced from the same sample in a study of neurological immune-mediated disorders. TCRdb re-called the 5' RACE reads through MiXCR, storing one row per CDR3 protein. This sample has about 88,000 distinct CDR3 sequences; 3.5% occur once, and the top ten carry 5% to 6.5%. The material sequenced was PBMCs. The receptors were sampled from a woman younger than 35 with multiple sclerosis.

This clonotype has ten or more counts. The chain joins TRBV6-2 or TRBV6-3 to TRBJ1-5; D might be TRBD1 (6 bases). Germline V gene lookup returns CDR1 MNHEY and CDR2 SVGEGT. CDR3 length: 14 amino acids. V dropped 4 bases and J dropped 3 bases, with 10 bases sitting between them. The CDR3 nucleotides are TGTGCCAGCAGTTCCGGACAGATCAATCAGCCCCAGCATTTT. Protein product: CASSSGQINQPQHF.

This clonotype was seen repeatedly, ten times or more. The chain carries TRBV5-8 and TRBJ1-2; possible D gene TRBD1, 6 bases. Germline-derived CDR1 and CDR2 are SGHTS and YDEGEE. The V and J ends lost 3 bases and 4 bases respectively, with 10 bases between them. The CDR3 length is 13 residues. The CDR3 nucleotides read TGTGCCAGCAGCTCGAGGACAGTCTATGGCTACACCTTC. It is translated as CASSSRTVYGYTF. The full variable domain, its missing parts supplied by reference TRBV5-8 and TRBJ1-2, is EAGVTQSPTHLIKTRGQQATLRCSPISGHTSVYWYQQALGLGLQFLLWYDEGEERNRGNFPPRFSGRQFPNYSSELNVNALELEDSALYLCASSSRTVYGYTFGSGTRLTVV.

This clonotype was seen many times. The J gene is TRBJ2-7, the V gene TRBV12-3 or TRBV12-4; D remains ambiguous. This CDR3 spans 12 amino acids. With 3 bases removed from V and 7 bases from J, the gap between germline ends came to 10 bases. The CDR3 sequence is CASSLGSKEQYF. As DNA, the CDR3 is TGTGCCAGCAGTTTGGGTTCTAAAGAGCAGTACTTC.

The sample holds many counts of this clonotype. The chain uses TRBV20-1 and TRBJ1-1, with D possibly TRBD1 on 6 matching bases. The V end was cut by 0 bases, the J end by 1 base, with 12 bases between. Germline V gives CDR1 DFQATT, CDR2 SNEGSKA (reference sequence). The CDR3 length is 15 residues. The CDR3 region is CSARDSGGRNTEAFF. The CDR3 DNA sequence: TGCAGTGCTAGAGATAGCGGGGGCAGGAACACTGAAGCTTTCTTT.

This clonotype was picked up many times. The chain links TRBV15 to TRBJ2-3; D is uncertain. The CDR3 runs to 17 residues. The germline CDR1 and CDR2 sequences are LNHNV and YYDKDF (reference sequence). The V end was cut by 3 bases, the J end by 4 bases, with 20 bases between. CDR3 region: CATSSVRITQSPDTQYF. The CDR3 bases are TGTGCCACCAGCAGTGTGCGGATTACCCAAAGCCCAGATACGCAGTATTTT.

Details on this clonotype: It may be a read error: a sequence one base away is much more abundant. The rearrangement joins TRBV20-1 to TRBJ1-1; D is ambiguous. Germline values: CDR1 DFQATT, CDR2 SNEGSKA (reference sequence). The CDR3 is 12 residues long. Trimming left V 7 bases short and J 6 bases short, with 15 bases between. Here the CDR3 DNA reads TGCAGTGATACCCATGGTGGCGCTGAAGCTTTCTTT. Its translation: CSDTHGGAEAFF.

CDR3 sequence (DNA): TGTGCCAGCAGTCTCCATCTACAGGGTTCGGGAACCGGGGAGCTGTTTTTT. Translating gives CASSLHLQGSGTGELFF. V usage is TRBV27 and J usage is TRBJ2-2; the D gene is possibly TRBD1 (6 bases). Germline-derived CDR1 and CDR2 are MNHEY and SMNVEV (reference sequence). V lost 5 bases and J lost 5, with 21 bases in between. The CDR3 is 17 amino acids.

The gene calls are TRBV5-1 and TRBJ2-1, with D unresolved. V dropped 3 bases and J dropped 8 bases, with 18 bases sitting between them. Looked up from germline, CDR1 is SGHRS and CDR2 is YFSETQ. The CDR3 sequence is 15 residues long. The CDR3 sequence is CASSSRIVGADEQFF. The CDR3, as DNA: TGCGCCAGCAGCTCGCGTATCGTGGGCGCGGATGAGCAGTTCTTC.

This clonotype was counted at least ten times. V and J are TRBV6-1 and TRBJ1-2; no clear D gene. There are 13 residues in the CDR3. The V and J ends lost 2 bases and 3 bases respectively, with 7 bases between them. Germline values: CDR1 MNHNS, CDR2 SASEGT. Here the CDR3 DNA reads TGTGCCAGCAGTGAAACTAGTGACTATGGCTACACCTTC. Its translation: CASSETSDYGYTF.

The table lists this clonotype with many counts. The gene calls are TRBV4-2 and TRBJ1-5; D remains unclear. In germline, CDR1 is LGHNA, CDR2 YNFKEQ. V was pared by 4 bases and J by 0 bases, with 16 bases between. The CDR3 length is 17 residues. The CDR3 is CASSPGPRTTSNQPQHF. Written as DNA, the CDR3 is TGTGCCAGCAGCCCCGGACCGCGGACCACTAGCAATCAGCCCCAGCATTTT.

This clonotype was picked up many times. The chain combines TRBV9 with TRBJ2-1; possible D gene TRBD2, 5 bases. Germline CDR1 is SGDLS and CDR2 is YYNGEE. Trimming took off 3 bases at V and 2 bases at J, with 15 bases between the two ends. The CDR3 totals 16 residues. Written as DNA, the CDR3 is TGTGCCAGCAGCGATTTTATCGGAGGCACCTACAATGAGCAGTTCTTC. Residues: CASSDFIGGTYNEQFF.

This clonotype showed up many times. V gene TRBV7-6 combines with J gene TRBJ1-1; D is unclear. Germline CDR1 and CDR2: SGHVS and FNYEAQ. The CDR3 sequence is 11 residues long. Trimming stripped 5 bases from V and 8 bases from J, with 9 bases between. CDR3 loop: CASSNSREAFF. CDR3 nucleotides: TGTGCCAGCAGCAACTCCCGGGAAGCTTTCTTT.

This clonotype was detected ten times or more. The V and J genes are TRBV5-1 and TRBJ1-1; a weak D match, TRBD1 (6 bases). This CDR3 spans 13 amino acids. From germline, CDR1 is SGHRS and CDR2 YFSETQ. V was cut by 3 bases and J by 7 bases, with 13 bases left in between. CDR3 DNA sequence: TGCGCCAGCAGCTACAGGGATGGCGGTGAAGCTTTCTTT. It encodes CASSYRDGGEAFF.